These 21 T cell receptor beta chains came from one sample sequenced in a study of post-analysis software for immune sequencing data. Broader study findings: In patients, TRBV5-6, TRBV5-1 and TRBV20-1 belonged to four or five TRBV segments found more frequently than in controls.

Their antigen targets remain unknown. Researchers reported that TCR beta cDNA libraries carried unique molecular identifiers. TCRdb reprocessed the PCR reads with MiXCR, giving one entry per CDR3 protein. The sample records hundreds of thousands of distinct CDR3 sequences, approximately 59% being singletons. The specimen was blood. The source is a girl aged 2-10 years with multiple sclerosis.

This clonotype was observed once. The CDR3 protein is CASSLEGEGIDNEQFF. The CDR3 region has the DNA TGTGCCAGCAGCTTGGAGGGTGAGGGAATTGACAATGAGCAGTTCTTC. V and J are TRBV5-6 and TRBJ2-1; possible D gene TRBD2, 5 bases. Between the trimmed V and J ends, which lost 0 bases and 5 bases, there was a span of 15 bases. The CDR3 contains 16 residues. Germline CDR1 reads SGHDT; CDR2 reads YYEEEE.

There are a few counts of this clonotype. This sequence joins TRBV7-9 and TRBJ2-7, with TRBD2 matching 12 bases. The CDR3 length is 16 residues. With 4 bases clipped from V and 0 bases from J, the junction kept 4 bases outside the gene matches. Germline values: CDR1 SEHNR, CDR2 FQNEAQ (reference sequence). CDR3 in DNA: TGTGCCAGCAGCTGGGGACTAGCGGGCCCCTCCTACGAGCAGTACTTC. Residues: CASSWGLAGPSYEQYF.

The chain couples TRBV20-1 to TRBJ1-4; D gene uncertain. CDR3 size: 15 residues. Trimming removed 1 base at V and 0 bases at J, with 9 bases between. Germline V gene sequence: CDR1 DFQATT, CDR2 SNEGSKA (reference sequence). The CDR3 nucleotides are TGCAGTGCTAGAGGAGGGCGTGCAACTAATGAAAAACTGTTTTTT. Amino acid sequence: CSARGGRATNEKLFF.

The rearrangement links TRBV15 to TRBJ2-1, with D maybe TRBD1 (6 bases). With 0 bases removed from V and 4 bases from J, the gap between germline ends came to 22 bases. This CDR3 is 19 amino acids long. Germline-derived CDR1 and CDR2 are LNHNV and YYDKDF (reference sequence). CDR3 nucleotide sequence: TGTGCCACCAGCAGAGATCAGTTCAGGGGCCGGATCCCATACAATGAGCAGTTCTTC. This encodes CATSRDQFRGRIPYNEQFF.

This chain links TRBV20-1 with TRBJ1-1, with 9 bases aligning to TRBD1. CDR3 size: 13 residues. Germline-derived CDR1 and CDR2 are DFQATT and SNEGSKA (reference sequence). Trimming cost V 0 bases and J 7 bases; bases outside gene matches: 3. The CDR3 reads CSARDTDRGEAFF. The DNA for the CDR3 is TGCAGTGCTAGAGACACGGACAGGGGTGAAGCTTTCTTT.

This rearrangement joins TRBV6-2 or TRBV6-3 to TRBJ1-6; 11 nucleotides line up with TRBD1. The CDR3 consists of 16 residues. With V trimmed by 4 bases and J by 6 bases, 5 bases remained unmatched. Germline CDR1 MNHEY, CDR2 SVGEGT. CDR3 amino acids: CASSSGQGAVNSPLHF. CDR3 nucleotide sequence: TGTGCCAGCAGTTCCGGACAGGGGGCGGTTAATTCACCCCTCCACTTT.

This clonotype was recorded a few times. The rearrangement links TRBV29-1 to TRBJ1-2; TRBD1 matches 9 bases. The CDR3 has 13 amino acids. The V gene end was trimmed by 7 bases and the J gene end by 5 bases; junction bases not matched to a gene: 8. CDR1 is SQVTM and CDR2 is ANQGSEA in the germline V gene. CDR3 sequence (DNA): TGCAGCGACAAGACAGGGGGGACTTATGGCTACACCTTC. This sequence encodes CSDKTGGTYGYTF.

This clonotype appeared once. The rearrangement joins TRBV5-1 to TRBJ2-3, with 9 bases identical to TRBD1. The length of the CDR3 is 17 residues. Looked up from germline, CDR1 is SGHRS and CDR2 is YFSETQ. The V gene end was trimmed by 0 bases and the J gene end by 4 bases; junction bases not matched to a gene: 9. The CDR3 is CASSLVQQGAGSDTQYF. The CDR3 DNA is TGCGCCAGCAGCTTGGTCCAACAGGGGGCCGGGTCAGATACGCAGTATTTT.

The chain has TRBV9 and TRBJ2-3; 9 bases agree with TRBD2. Germline lookup yields CDR1 SGDLS and CDR2 YYNGEE. V lost 0 bases to trimming and J lost 2 bases; unmatched junction nucleotides: 4. This CDR3 is 16 amino acids long. The CDR3 sequence is CASSVGLAGPTDTQYF. The CDR3 DNA sequence: TGTGCCAGCAGCGTAGGTCTAGCGGGACCCACAGATACGCAGTATTTT.

The CDR3 DNA reads as TGTGCCAGTGCCCCCAGACTAGCGGGTGAGCAGTTCTTC. Protein product: CASAPRLAGEQFF. V gene TRBV19 combines with J gene TRBJ2-1; 10 bases align to TRBD2. Germline CDR1 LNHDA, CDR2 SQIVND (reference sequence). The CDR3 is made up of 13 amino acids. Germline trimming cut 8 bases from V and 9 bases from J; bases unmatched to any gene: 7.

This clonotype was picked up a small number of times. This sequence joins TRBV7-6 and TRBJ2-1; 13 bases are shared with TRBD2. Germline lookup yields CDR1 SGHVS and CDR2 FNYEAQ. The CDR3 is 16 residues long. The CDR3: CALLLAGGPWYNEQFF. Written as DNA, the CDR3 is TGTGCACTACTACTAGCGGGAGGGCCTTGGTACAATGAGCAGTTCTTC.

This chain connects TRBV10-2 to TRBJ2-7; D possibly corresponds to TRBD1 (6 bases). Trimming stripped 6 bases from V and 5 bases from J, with 11 bases between. CDR1 and CDR2 (germline): WSHSY, SAAADI. The CDR3 is 12 residues long. The CDR3 DNA sequence: TGCGCCAGCAGGGCAGGGGCGAACGAGCAGTACTTC. This sequence encodes CASRAGANEQYF.

The sample holds one count of this clonotype. The rearrangement uses TRBV2 and TRBJ1-2; 8 bases align to TRBD1. The V gene end was trimmed by 5 bases and the J gene end by 8 bases; junction bases not matched to a gene: 13. The CDR3 extends over 15 amino acids. Per germline, CDR1 SNHLY and CDR2 FYNNEI. CDR3 sequence reads: CASSPLDRGTQGYTF. The CDR3 coding sequence is TGTGCCAGCAGTCCCCTCGACAGGGGTACTCAGGGCTACACCTTC.

The J gene is TRBJ2-7, the V gene TRBV5-1; D is perhaps TRBD2 (5 bases). V was clipped by 2 bases and J by 7 bases, with 16 bases between them. Germline lookup yields CDR1 SGHRS and CDR2 YFSETQ. CDR3 length: 14 residues. CDR3 bases: TGCGCCAGCAGCTTCCAAGACCCATCGGGGGAGCAGTACTTC. Translated: CASSFQDPSGEQYF.

J is TRBJ1-5 and V is TRBV7-9, with 7 nucleotides matching TRBD1. This CDR3 is built from 17 residues. V was pared by 5 bases and J by 2 bases, with 12 bases of the junction left unmatched. In germline, CDR1 is SEHNR, CDR2 FQNEAQ (reference sequence). This chain's CDR3 is CASSLRTGSNGNQPQHF. The DNA for the CDR3 is TGTGCCAGCAGCCTAAGGACAGGTTCGAATGGCAATCAGCCCCAGCATTTT.

This clonotype turned up a few times. The rearrangement uses TRBV5-5 and TRBJ2-1; 10 nucleotides agree with TRBD2. The CDR3 extends over 16 amino acids. J lost 5 bases, V lost 4 bases, and 9 bases had no gene match. Germline V gene data show CDR1 as SGHKS and CDR2 as YYEKEE (reference sequence). The CDR3 sequence: CASSVVRLAGDNEQFF. CDR3 DNA: TGTGCCAGCAGCGTTGTACGGCTAGCGGGAGACAATGAGCAGTTCTTC.

The rearrangement uses TRBV21-1 and TRBJ2-5; the tabulated D call, TRBD1, remains unverified against the DNA. TRBV21-1 is a pseudogene segment. This CDR3 is built from 16 residues. For the CDR3, the DNA is TGTGCCAGCACCCCACACCCGGGACAGGGGAGCGAGACCCAGTACTTC. Protein sequence: CASTPHPGQGSETQYF.

The chain has TRBV9 and TRBJ1-1, with 7 bases that match TRBD1. The CDR3 contains 15 residues. The V gene end was trimmed by 2 bases and the J gene end by 4 bases; junction bases not matched to a gene: 8. Germline assignment: CDR1 SGDLS and CDR2 YYNGEE. The CDR3 DNA follows: TGTGCCAGCAGCGTTGGACGGGACAGAGCCACTGAAGCTTTCTTT. It specifies CASSVGRDRATEAFF.

V is TRBV3-1 and J is TRBJ2-5, with 10 bases matching TRBD2. V trimming: 4 bases; J trimming: 4 bases; junction bases outside the gene matches: 6. The CDR3 totals 15 residues. Germline V gene lookup returns CDR1 LGHDT and CDR2 YNNKEL (reference sequence). Here the CDR3 DNA reads TGTGCCAGCAGCCCTATGGTAGCGGGAGGAGAGACCCAGTACTTC. It yields the protein CASSPMVAGGETQYF.

This chain's CDR3 is CASSAPGRNEQFF. The CDR3 region has the DNA TGTGCCAGCAGTGCACCCGGGAGAAATGAGCAGTTCTTC. The V and J genes are TRBV28 and TRBJ2-1; D is perhaps TRBD2 (6 bases). The germline gives CDR1 MDHEN, CDR2 SYDVKM. V was cut by 5 bases and J by 7 bases, with 12 bases left in between. The CDR3 is made up of 13 amino acids.

This clonotype has more than one count but fewer than ten. The gene calls are TRBV6-2 or TRBV6-3 and TRBJ1-2; D is ambiguous. CDR1 is MNHEY, CDR2 SVGEGT, per germline. Trimming took 4 bases from V and 4 from J, leaving 4 bases between them. This CDR3 contains 11 residues. The CDR3 spells CASSSAYGYTF. The CDR3 DNA follows: TGTGCCAGCAGTTCAGCCTATGGCTACACCTTC.